This TCR beta chain comes out of a study of T-cell memory formation after mild COVID-19. Study background: Largely donor-specific TCR clusters were found.

The CDR3 runs to 13 residues. Germline CDR1 reads ENHRY; CDR2 reads SYGVKD. V lost 7 bases to trimming and J lost 3 bases; unmatched junction nucleotides: 4. Whole-study findings and limits: Among clones contracting day 15 to 85, CD4/CD8 was balanced, whereas later expanders leaned CD4+. Prior to infection, memory already included some responding clones, suggesting cross-reactive memory joined. Specificity for SARS-CoV-2 was not confirmed among the second-wave clones peaking on day 37.

This clonotype was seen a few times. Its antigen remains unknown. TCRdb re-analysed the 5' RACE reads in MiXCR, keeping a single row per CDR3 protein. The top ten hold under 25% of the sample, which has about 270,000 distinct CDR3 sequences, around 17% seen once. This receptor was obtained from a man in his late teens or twenties who had mild COVID-19 (a few samples of this study predate the infection). Cell type and time point are not known. Material: PBMCs or a T cell subset sorted from them (not recorded which). The chain employs TRBV10-3 and TRBJ1-2; 8 nucleotides agree with TRBD1. CDR3 nucleotides: TGTGCCATCACGGGACAGGACCACTATGGCTACACCTTC. This translates into CAITGQDHYGYTF.